Reported below is one T cell receptor beta chain. Its antigen is not known. The data were obtained in a study of somatic mutations in cytotoxic T cells in rheumatoid arthritis. Across the study: Patients gave 30 ml EDTA peripheral blood immediately after diagnosis, prior to starting treatment. Study-wide findings and caveats: An age-related increase in CD8+ clonality was seen in rheumatoid arthritis patients but not in healthy controls. A significant difference in CD8+ T-cell clonality was not found between rheumatoid arthritis patients and age-matched healthy controls.

CDR1 and CDR2 (germline): SGHKS, YYEKEE (reference sequence). Trimming left V 0 bases short and J 7 bases short, with 23 bases between. CDR3 length: 17 residues. The repertoire was sequenced with immunoSEQ multiplex PCR; TCRdb's copy has only in-frame clones and lacks some. The table has under 15,000 clones, about 83% seen once. The TCR originated in an adult with rheumatoid arthritis. This rearrangement joins TRBV5-5 to TRBJ2-7; the D gene is possibly TRBD2 (6 bases). Input material: CD8+ T cells sorted from blood. The CDR3 region is CASSLALGGNSLGEQYF. The CDR3 DNA reads TGTGCCAGCAGCTTGGCCTTGGGGGGAAATTCCCTCGGGGAGCAGTACTTC.